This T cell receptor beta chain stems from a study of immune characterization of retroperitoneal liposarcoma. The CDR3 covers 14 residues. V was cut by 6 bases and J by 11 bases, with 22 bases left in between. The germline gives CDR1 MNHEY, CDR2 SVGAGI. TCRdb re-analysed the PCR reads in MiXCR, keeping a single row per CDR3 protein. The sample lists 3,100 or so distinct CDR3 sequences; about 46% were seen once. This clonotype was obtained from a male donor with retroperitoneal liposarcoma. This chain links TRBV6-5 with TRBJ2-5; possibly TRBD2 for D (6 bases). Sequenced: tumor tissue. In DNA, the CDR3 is TGTGCCAGCAGCCTGGGGGTCGGGACTGGTGAGCAGTACTTC. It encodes CASSLGVGTGEQYF.